This T cell receptor beta chain emerged from a study of blood T cells in healthy people across ages. Using a J-beta primer mix together with a sample-barcoded 5' primer, a second PCR was run for roughly 6 to 11 cycles. TCRdb re-derived calls from the 5' RACE reads in MiXCR, one entry per CDR3 protein. The sample consists of some 1.7 million distinct CDR3 sequences, 28% of them appearing once. The CDR3 consists of 15 residues. The V and J ends lost 0 bases and 8 bases, in that order; junction bases with no gene match: 2. Germline V gives CDR1 SGDLS, CDR2 YYNGEE. V is TRBV9 and J is TRBJ2-1, with 13 bases that match TRBD2. This sequence was found in a woman aged 30 to 39 in good health. Source material: blood. The CDR3 sequence: CASSVELAGGYEQFF. The CDR3 DNA reads as TGTGCCAGCAGCGTAGAACTAGCGGGAGGGTATGAGCAGTTCTTC.